Listed below are T cell receptor beta chains from one sample, sequenced in a study of blood T cells in healthy people across ages. MiXCR, run by TCRdb on the 5' RACE reads, gives a single entry per CDR3 protein. The table includes 1.4 million to 1.5 million distinct CDR3 sequences, 35% to 45% detected once. The sequenced sample was blood. These receptors all stem from a woman aged 18-29 years in good health. The CDR3 runs from the conserved cysteine through the conserved F or W. Each record gives: D gene, J gene, V gene, clone size, CDR3 protein, CDR3 DNA. D genes are given only for firm matches. Only some rows state a clone size, as once, few, many or a class for expanded clones.

d_call: TRBD1
j_call: TRBJ1-2
v_call: TRBV27
clone_size: -
cdr3_aa: CASSAPTGEAGYTF
cdr3_nt: TGTGCCAGCAGTGCCCCGACAGGGGAGGCTGGCTACACCTTC

d_call: TRBD1
j_call: TRBJ1-4
v_call: TRBV12-3/TRBV12-4
clone_size: many
cdr3_aa: CASSGGTGSDEKLFF
cdr3_nt: TGTGCCAGCAGTGGCGGGACAGGGAGCGACGAAAAACTGTTTTTT

d_call: -
j_call: TRBJ1-5
v_call: TRBV7-9
clone_size: -
cdr3_aa: CASSLSPGRVYSNQPQHF
cdr3_nt: TGTGCCAGCAGCCTCTCCCCCGGCAGGGTCTATAGCAATCAGCCCCAGCATTTT

d_call: TRBD2
j_call: TRBJ2-1
v_call: TRBV20-1
clone_size: -
cdr3_aa: CSARDMGTSGSTYNEQFF
cdr3_nt: TGCAGTGCTAGAGATATGGGGACTAGCGGGAGTACCTACAATGAGCAGTTCTTC

d_call: TRBD2
j_call: TRBJ2-4
v_call: TRBV3-1
clone_size: -
cdr3_aa: CASSLGLAGSKYF
cdr3_nt: TGTGCCAGCAGCCTGGGACTAGCTGGGTCGAAGTACTTC

d_call: -
j_call: TRBJ1-1
v_call: TRBV3-1
clone_size: -
cdr3_aa: CASSRGSEGAFF
cdr3_nt: TGTGCCAGCAGCCGCGGTTCGGAGGGAGCTTTCTTT

d_call: -
j_call: TRBJ2-1
v_call: TRBV12-3/TRBV12-4
clone_size: few
cdr3_aa: CASSRLYDVEETQFF
cdr3_nt: TGTGCCAGCAGTCGCCTCTATGACGTAGAAGAGACCCAGTTCTTC

d_call: -
j_call: TRBJ2-7
v_call: TRBV20-1
clone_size: few
cdr3_aa: CSAATNPSEQYF
cdr3_nt: TGCAGTGCCGCTACTAACCCTTCCGAGCAGTACTTC

d_call: -
j_call: TRBJ2-2
v_call: TRBV5-5
clone_size: -
cdr3_aa: CASSPSPRADTGELFF
cdr3_nt: TGTGCCAGCAGCCCGAGTCCTCGGGCTGACACCGGGGAGCTGTTTTTT

d_call: -
j_call: TRBJ2-1
v_call: TRBV12-3/TRBV12-4
clone_size: -
cdr3_aa: CASSLWQTDEQFF
cdr3_nt: TGTGCCAGCAGTTTATGGCAGACCGATGAGCAGTTCTTC

d_call: TRBD2
j_call: TRBJ2-1
v_call: TRBV20-1
clone_size: -
cdr3_aa: CSATSGTSVNEQFF
cdr3_nt: TGCAGTGCCACCAGCGGGACTAGCGTCAATGAGCAGTTCTTC

d_call: -
j_call: TRBJ2-1
v_call: TRBV2
clone_size: -
cdr3_aa: CASSVDAGTKYNEQFF
cdr3_nt: TGTGCCAGCAGTGTGGATGCGGGGACCAAGTACAATGAGCAGTTCTTC

d_call: -
j_call: TRBJ2-1
v_call: TRBV5-1
clone_size: few
cdr3_aa: CASSAPGATDNEQFF
cdr3_nt: TGCGCCAGCAGCGCGCCCGGAGCGACGGACAATGAGCAGTTCTTC

d_call: -
j_call: TRBJ2-3
v_call: TRBV5-5
clone_size: once
cdr3_aa: CASSSTPPPQYF
cdr3_nt: TGTGCCAGCAGCTCGACTCCTCCCCCGCAGTATTTT

d_call: TRBD1
j_call: TRBJ2-5
v_call: TRBV12-3/TRBV12-4
clone_size: -
cdr3_aa: CASSTRTGGAQYF
cdr3_nt: TGTGCCAGCAGTACCAGGACAGGGGGGGCCCAGTACTTC

d_call: -
j_call: TRBJ2-7
v_call: TRBV25-1
clone_size: few
cdr3_aa: CASSESPIYEQYF
cdr3_nt: TGTGCCAGCAGTGAGTCCCCGATCTACGAGCAGTACTTC

d_call: TRBD2
j_call: TRBJ2-4
v_call: TRBV11-2
clone_size: few
cdr3_aa: CASSSGGVAKNIQYF
cdr3_nt: TGTGCCAGCAGCTCGGGGGGGGTAGCCAAAAACATTCAGTACTTC

d_call: TRBD2
j_call: TRBJ2-4
v_call: TRBV28
clone_size: -
cdr3_aa: CASSLYGLAGGPRNIQYF
cdr3_nt: TGTGCCAGCAGTTTATACGGACTAGCGGGAGGGCCGAGAAACATTCAGTACTTC

d_call: TRBD1
j_call: TRBJ1-2
v_call: TRBV20-1
clone_size: few
cdr3_aa: CSVKPGQNYGYTF
cdr3_nt: TGCAGTGTCAAACCGGGACAGAACTATGGCTACACCTTC

d_call: TRBD1
j_call: TRBJ2-5
v_call: TRBV29-1
clone_size: few
cdr3_aa: CSGGDRGETQYF
cdr3_nt: TGCAGCGGGGGCGACAGGGGAGAGACCCAGTACTTC

d_call: -
j_call: TRBJ2-5
v_call: TRBV7-2
clone_size: -
cdr3_aa: CASSSKTAGQETQYF
cdr3_nt: TGTGCCAGCAGCTCCAAGACAGCCGGGCAAGAGACCCAGTACTTC

d_call: -
j_call: TRBJ2-3
v_call: TRBV27
clone_size: -
cdr3_aa: CASSLSMGRILTDTQYF
cdr3_nt: TGTGCCAGCAGTTTATCGATGGGGCGGATCCTCACAGATACGCAGTATTTT

d_call: -
j_call: TRBJ2-1
v_call: TRBV9
clone_size: -
cdr3_aa: CASSSTGGYSSYNEQFF
cdr3_nt: TGTGCCAGCAGCTCCACGGGGGGCTACAGCTCCTACAATGAGCAGTTCTTC

d_call: -
j_call: TRBJ2-3
v_call: TRBV29-1
clone_size: few
cdr3_aa: CSVDGAQFTVSTDTQYF
cdr3_nt: TGCAGCGTTGACGGGGCTCAGTTTACCGTTAGCACAGATACGCAGTATTTT

d_call: TRBD2
j_call: TRBJ2-7
v_call: TRBV20-1
clone_size: -
cdr3_aa: CSARGVGLAGSSYEQYF
cdr3_nt: TGCAGTGCTAGAGGTGTAGGACTAGCGGGATCCTCCTACGAGCAGTACTTC

d_call: -
j_call: TRBJ2-3
v_call: TRBV12-3/TRBV12-4
clone_size: once
cdr3_aa: CASRIPRDTQYF
cdr3_nt: TGTGCCAGCAGAATCCCGAGAGATACGCAGTATTTT

d_call: -
j_call: TRBJ2-3
v_call: TRBV20-1
clone_size: -
cdr3_aa: CSASHRASIDTQYF
cdr3_nt: TGCAGTGCTAGTCATCGGGCCTCCATAGATACGCAGTATTTT

d_call: -
j_call: TRBJ2-5
v_call: TRBV27
clone_size: -
cdr3_aa: CASSLTGLLTQETQYF
cdr3_nt: TGTGCCAGCAGTTTAACTGGACTACTTACCCAAGAGACCCAGTACTTC

d_call: -
j_call: TRBJ2-7
v_call: TRBV20-1
clone_size: -
cdr3_aa: CSGSSDNSYEQYF
cdr3_nt: TGCAGTGGATCGAGCGACAACTCCTACGAGCAGTACTTC

d_call: -
j_call: TRBJ2-7
v_call: TRBV7-2
clone_size: -
cdr3_aa: CASTNPPSYLGNEQYF
cdr3_nt: TGTGCCAGCACCAACCCGCCCTCTTACCTAGGGAACGAGCAGTACTTC

d_call: -
j_call: TRBJ2-1
v_call: TRBV5-1
clone_size: -
cdr3_aa: CASRIDNEQFF
cdr3_nt: TGCGCCAGCAGAATAGACAATGAGCAGTTCTTC

d_call: -
j_call: TRBJ1-2
v_call: TRBV18
clone_size: -
cdr3_aa: CASSPAQGLDGYTF
cdr3_nt: TGTGCCAGCTCACCGGCGCAGGGCCTTGATGGCTACACCTTC

d_call: TRBD2
j_call: TRBJ2-3
v_call: TRBV28
clone_size: -
cdr3_aa: CASSPLRLAGNTDTQYF
cdr3_nt: TGTGCCAGCAGTCCCCTCCGACTAGCGGGGAACACAGATACGCAGTATTTT

d_call: -
j_call: TRBJ2-7
v_call: TRBV10-3
clone_size: -
cdr3_aa: CAISGDGPYEQYF
cdr3_nt: TGTGCCATCAGTGGGGACGGACCCTACGAGCAGTACTTC